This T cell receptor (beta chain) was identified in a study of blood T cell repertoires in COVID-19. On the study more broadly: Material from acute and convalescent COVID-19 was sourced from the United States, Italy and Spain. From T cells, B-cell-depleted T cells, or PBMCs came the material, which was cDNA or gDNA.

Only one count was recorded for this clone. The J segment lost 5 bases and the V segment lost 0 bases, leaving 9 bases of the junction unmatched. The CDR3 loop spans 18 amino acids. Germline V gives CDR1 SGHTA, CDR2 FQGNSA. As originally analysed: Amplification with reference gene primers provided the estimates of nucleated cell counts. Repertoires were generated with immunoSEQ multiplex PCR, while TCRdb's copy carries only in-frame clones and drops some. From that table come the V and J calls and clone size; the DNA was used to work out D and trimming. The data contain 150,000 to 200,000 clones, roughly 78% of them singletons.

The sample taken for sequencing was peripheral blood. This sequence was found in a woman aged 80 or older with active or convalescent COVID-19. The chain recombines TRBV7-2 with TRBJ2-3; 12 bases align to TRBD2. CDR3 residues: CASSLAPLAGGRKDTQYF. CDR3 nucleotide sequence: TGTGCCAGCAGCTTAGCTCCGCTAGCGGGGGGGAGGAAAGATACGCAGTATTTT.